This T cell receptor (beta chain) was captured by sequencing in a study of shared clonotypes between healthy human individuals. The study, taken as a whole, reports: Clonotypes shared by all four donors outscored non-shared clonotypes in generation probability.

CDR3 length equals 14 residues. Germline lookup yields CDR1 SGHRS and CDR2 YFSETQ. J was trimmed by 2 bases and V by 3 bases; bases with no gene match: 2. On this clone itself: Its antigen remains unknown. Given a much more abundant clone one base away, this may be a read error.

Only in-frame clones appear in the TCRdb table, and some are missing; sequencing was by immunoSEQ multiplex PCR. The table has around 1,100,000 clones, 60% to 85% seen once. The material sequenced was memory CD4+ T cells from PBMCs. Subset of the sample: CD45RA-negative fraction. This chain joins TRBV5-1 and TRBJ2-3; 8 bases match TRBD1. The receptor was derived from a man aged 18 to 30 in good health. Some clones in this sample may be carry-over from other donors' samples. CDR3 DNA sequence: TGCGCCAGCAGCTCGGGACAGGCCACAGATACGCAGTATTTT. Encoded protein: CASSSGQATDTQYF.